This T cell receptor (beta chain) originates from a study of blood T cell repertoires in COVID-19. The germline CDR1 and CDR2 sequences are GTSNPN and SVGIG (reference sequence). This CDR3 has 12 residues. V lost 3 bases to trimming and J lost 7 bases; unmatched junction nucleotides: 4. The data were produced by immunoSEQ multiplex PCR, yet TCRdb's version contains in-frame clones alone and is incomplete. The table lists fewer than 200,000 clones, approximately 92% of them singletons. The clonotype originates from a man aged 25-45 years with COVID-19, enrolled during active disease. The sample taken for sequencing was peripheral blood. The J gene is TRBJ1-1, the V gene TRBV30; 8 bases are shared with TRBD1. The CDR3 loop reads CAWRDRENEAFF. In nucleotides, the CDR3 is TGTGCCTGGAGGGACAGGGAGAATGAAGCTTTCTTT.